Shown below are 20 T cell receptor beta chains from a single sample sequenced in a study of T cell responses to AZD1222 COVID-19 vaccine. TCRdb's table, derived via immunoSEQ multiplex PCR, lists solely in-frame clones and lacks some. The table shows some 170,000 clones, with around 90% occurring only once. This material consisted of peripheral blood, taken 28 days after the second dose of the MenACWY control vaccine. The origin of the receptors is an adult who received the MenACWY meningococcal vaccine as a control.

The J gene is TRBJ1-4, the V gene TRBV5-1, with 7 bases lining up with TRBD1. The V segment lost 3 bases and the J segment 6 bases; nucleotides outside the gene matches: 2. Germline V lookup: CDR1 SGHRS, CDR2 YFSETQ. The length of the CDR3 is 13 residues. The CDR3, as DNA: TGCGCCAGCAGCTCCGGACAGGATGAAAAACTGTTTTTT. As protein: CASSSGQDEKLFF.

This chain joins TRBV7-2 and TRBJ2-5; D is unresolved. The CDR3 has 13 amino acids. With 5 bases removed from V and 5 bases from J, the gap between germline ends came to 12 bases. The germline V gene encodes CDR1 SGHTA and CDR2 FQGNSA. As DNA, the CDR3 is TGTGCCAGCAGCCCAACGATCCCGGAGACCCAGTACTTC. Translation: CASSPTIPETQYF.

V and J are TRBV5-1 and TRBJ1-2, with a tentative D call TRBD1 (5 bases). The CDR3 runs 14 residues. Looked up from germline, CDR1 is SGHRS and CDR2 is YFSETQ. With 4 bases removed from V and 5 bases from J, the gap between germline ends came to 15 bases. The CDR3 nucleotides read TGCGCCAGCAGCCGACAGCTGGGGGATTATGGCTACACCTTC. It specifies CASSRQLGDYGYTF. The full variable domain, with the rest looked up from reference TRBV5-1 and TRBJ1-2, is KAGVTQTPRYLIKTRGQQVTLSCSPISGHRSVSWYQQTPGQGLQFLFEYFSETQRNKGNFPGRFSGRQFSNSRSEMNVSTLELGDSALYLCASSRQLGDYGYTFGSGTRLTVV.

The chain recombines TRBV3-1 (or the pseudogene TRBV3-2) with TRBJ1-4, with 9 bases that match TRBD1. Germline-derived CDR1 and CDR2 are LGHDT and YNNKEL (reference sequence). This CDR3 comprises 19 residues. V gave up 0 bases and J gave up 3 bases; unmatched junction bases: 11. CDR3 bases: TGTGCCAGCAGCCAAGAATGGACAGGGGTTTACGGAGCTAATGAAAAACTGTTTTTT. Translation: CASSQEWTGVYGANEKLFF.

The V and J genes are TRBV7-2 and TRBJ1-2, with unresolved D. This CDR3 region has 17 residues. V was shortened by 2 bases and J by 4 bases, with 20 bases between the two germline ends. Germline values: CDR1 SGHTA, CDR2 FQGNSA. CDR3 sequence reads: CASSLIGRTPGPYGYTF. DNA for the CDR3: TGTGCCAGCAGCTTAATTGGGAGAACGCCCGGACCCTATGGCTACACCTTC.

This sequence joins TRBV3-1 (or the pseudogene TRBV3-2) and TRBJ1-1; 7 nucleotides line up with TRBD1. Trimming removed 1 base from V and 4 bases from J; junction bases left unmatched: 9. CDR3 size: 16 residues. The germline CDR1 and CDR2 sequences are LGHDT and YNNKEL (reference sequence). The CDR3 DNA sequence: TGTGCCAGCAGCCAAGGGGGAGACAGGGTTATCACTGAAGCTTTCTTT. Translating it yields CASSQGGDRVITEAFF.

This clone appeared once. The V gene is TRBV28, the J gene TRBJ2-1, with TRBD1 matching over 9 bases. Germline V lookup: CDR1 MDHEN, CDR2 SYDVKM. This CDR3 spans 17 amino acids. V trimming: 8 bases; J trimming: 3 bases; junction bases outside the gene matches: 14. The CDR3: CASGFFLGTGNYNEQFF. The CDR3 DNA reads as TGTGCCAGCGGATTCTTTTTGGGGACAGGGAACTACAATGAGCAGTTCTTC.

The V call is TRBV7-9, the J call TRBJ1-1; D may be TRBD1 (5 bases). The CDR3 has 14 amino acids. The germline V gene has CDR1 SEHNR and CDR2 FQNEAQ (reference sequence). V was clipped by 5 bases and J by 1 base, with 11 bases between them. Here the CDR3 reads CASSLVTGNTEAFF. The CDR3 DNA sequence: TGTGCCAGCAGCCTAGTAACAGGGAACACTGAAGCTTTCTTT.

The CDR3 DNA reads TGCGCCAGCAGCCCCGGGACAGGGGGCAATCAGCCCCAGCATTTT. Translation gives CASSPGTGGNQPQHF. V gene TRBV5-1 combines with J gene TRBJ1-5; 10 bases align to TRBD1. The CDR3 is made up of 15 amino acids. CDR1 is SGHRS and CDR2 is YFSETQ in the germline V gene. V was clipped by 4 bases and J by 2 bases; unmatched bases: 3. The full variable domain, with the rest looked up from reference TRBV5-1 and TRBJ1-5, is KAGVTQTPRYLIKTRGQQVTLSCSPISGHRSVSWYQQTPGQGLQFLFEYFSETQRNKGNFPGRFSGRQFSNSRSEMNVSTLELGDSALYLCASSPGTGGNQPQHFGDGTRLSIL.

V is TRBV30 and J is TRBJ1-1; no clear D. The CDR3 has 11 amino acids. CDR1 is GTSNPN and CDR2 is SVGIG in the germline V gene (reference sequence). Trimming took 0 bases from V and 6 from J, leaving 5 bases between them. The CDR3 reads CAWSVSPEAFF. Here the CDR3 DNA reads TGTGCCTGGAGTGTAAGCCCTGAAGCTTTCTTT.

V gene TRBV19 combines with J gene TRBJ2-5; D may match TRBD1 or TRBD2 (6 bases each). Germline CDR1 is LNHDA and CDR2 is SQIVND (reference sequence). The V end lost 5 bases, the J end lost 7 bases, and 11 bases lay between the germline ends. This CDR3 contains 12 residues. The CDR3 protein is CASSLEGGTQYF. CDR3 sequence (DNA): TGTGCCAGTAGTTTGGAGGGGGGGACCCAGTACTTC.

The CDR3 sequence is CASSTSGEAGNTIYF. The CDR3 nucleotides read TGTGCCAGCAGTACCTCGGGGGAAGCTGGAAACACCATATATTTT. The chain combines TRBV27 with TRBJ1-3; D is possibly TRBD1 (5 bases). Germline assignment: CDR1 MNHEY and CDR2 SMNVEV (reference sequence). The CDR3 length is 15 residues. V lost 5 bases, J lost 2 bases, and 13 bases lay in between.

The CDR3 coding sequence is TGTGCCTGGAGTGGCCCCAGGGGATGGGATACGCAGTATTTT. This sequence encodes CAWSGPRGWDTQYF. This rearrangement joins TRBV30 to TRBJ2-3, with a tentative D call TRBD1 (6 bases). The ends were cut back, 1 base at V and 6 bases at J, with 14 bases in the middle. Germline values: CDR1 GTSNPN, CDR2 SVGIG (reference sequence). This CDR3 spans 14 amino acids.

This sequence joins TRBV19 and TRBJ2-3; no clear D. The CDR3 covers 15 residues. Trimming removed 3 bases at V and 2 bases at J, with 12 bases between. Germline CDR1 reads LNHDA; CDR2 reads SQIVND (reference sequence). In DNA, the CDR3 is TGTGCCAGTAGTATTTCCCGCGCACACACAGATACGCAGTATTTT. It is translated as CASSISRAHTDTQYF.

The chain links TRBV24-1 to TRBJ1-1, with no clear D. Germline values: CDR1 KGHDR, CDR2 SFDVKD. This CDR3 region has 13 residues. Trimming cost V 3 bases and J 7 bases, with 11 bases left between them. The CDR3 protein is CATSDDTQSEAFF. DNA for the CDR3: TGTGCCACCAGTGATGACACACAGAGTGAAGCTTTCTTT.

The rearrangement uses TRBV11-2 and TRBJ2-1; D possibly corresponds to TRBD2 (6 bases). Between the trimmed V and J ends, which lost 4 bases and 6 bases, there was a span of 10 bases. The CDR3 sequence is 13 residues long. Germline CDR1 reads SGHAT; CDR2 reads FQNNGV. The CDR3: CASSYLRGNEQFF. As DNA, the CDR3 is TGTGCCAGCAGCTATTTGCGGGGCAATGAGCAGTTCTTC.

CDR3 in amino acids: CASQRNGGGPYEQFF. The CDR3 DNA reads as TGCGCCAGCCAGAGGAATGGGGGAGGGCCATATGAGCAGTTCTTC. V usage is TRBV10-2 and J usage is TRBJ2-1; TRBD2 agrees at 7 bases. CDR3 length: 15 amino acids. Trimming at V came to 8 bases and at J to 8 bases, leaving 15 bases not matched to a gene. The germline CDR1 and CDR2 sequences are WSHSY and SAAADI.

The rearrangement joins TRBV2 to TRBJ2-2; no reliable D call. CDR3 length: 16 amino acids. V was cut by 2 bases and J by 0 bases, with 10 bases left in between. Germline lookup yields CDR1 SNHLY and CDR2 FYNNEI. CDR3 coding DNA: TGTGCCAGCAGTGAATTTGGCCTATCGAACACCGGGGAGCTGTTTTTT. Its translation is CASSEFGLSNTGELFF.

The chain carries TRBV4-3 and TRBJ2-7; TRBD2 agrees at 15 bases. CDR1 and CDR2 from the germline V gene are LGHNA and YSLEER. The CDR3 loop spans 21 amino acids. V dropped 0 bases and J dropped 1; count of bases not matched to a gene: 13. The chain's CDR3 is CASSQEAFGLAGGVTSYEQYF. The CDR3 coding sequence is TGCGCCAGCAGCCAAGAAGCGTTCGGACTAGCGGGAGGGGTGACATCCTACGAGCAGTACTTC.

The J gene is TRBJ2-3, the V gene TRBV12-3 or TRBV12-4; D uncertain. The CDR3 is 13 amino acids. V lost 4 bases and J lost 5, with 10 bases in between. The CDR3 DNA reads TGTGCCAGCAGTTACCCCCGAAGAGATACGCAGTATTTT. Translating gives CASSYPRRDTQYF.